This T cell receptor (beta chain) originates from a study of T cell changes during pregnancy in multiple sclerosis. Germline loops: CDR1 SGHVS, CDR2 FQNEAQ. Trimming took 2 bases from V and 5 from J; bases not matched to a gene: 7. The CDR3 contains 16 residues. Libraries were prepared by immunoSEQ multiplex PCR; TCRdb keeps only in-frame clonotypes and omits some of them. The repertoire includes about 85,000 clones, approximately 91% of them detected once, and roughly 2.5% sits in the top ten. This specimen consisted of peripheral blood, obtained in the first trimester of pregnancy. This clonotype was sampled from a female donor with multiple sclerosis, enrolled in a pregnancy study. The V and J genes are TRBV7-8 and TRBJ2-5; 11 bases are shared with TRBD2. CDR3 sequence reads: CASSLRIAGGHETQYF. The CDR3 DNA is TGTGCCAGCAGCTTACGAATAGCGGGGGGGCATGAGACCCAGTACTTC.